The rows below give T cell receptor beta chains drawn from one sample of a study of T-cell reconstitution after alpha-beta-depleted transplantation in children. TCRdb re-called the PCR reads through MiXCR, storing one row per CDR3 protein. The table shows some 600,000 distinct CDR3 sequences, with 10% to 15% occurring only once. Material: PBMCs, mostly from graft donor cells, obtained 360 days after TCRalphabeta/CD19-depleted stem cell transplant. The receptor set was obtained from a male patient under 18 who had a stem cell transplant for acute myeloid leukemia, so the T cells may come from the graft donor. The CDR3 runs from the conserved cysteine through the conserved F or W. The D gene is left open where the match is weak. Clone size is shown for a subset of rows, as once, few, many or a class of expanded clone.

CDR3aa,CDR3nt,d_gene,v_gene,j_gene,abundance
CASSLGGIKNEKLFF,TGCGCCAGCAGCTTGGGAGGCATAAAGAATGAAAAACTGTTTTTT,.,TRBV5-1,TRBJ1-4,many
CSVLGRAAGELFF,TGCAGCGTCCTCGGGAGGGCGGCCGGGGAGCTGTTTTTT,TRBD2,TRBV29-1,TRBJ2-2,many
CATLSASSSYEQYF,TGTGCCACCCTCTCGGCCAGTTCCTCCTACGAGCAGTACTTC,.,TRBV28,TRBJ2-7,many
CASSPRETSYNEQFF,TGTGCCAGCAGCCCCCGAGAGACCTCCTACAATGAGCAGTTCTTC,.,TRBV12-3/TRBV12-4,TRBJ2-1,many
CASSFDRGTGELFF,TGTGCCAGCAGCTTTGACAGGGGCACCGGGGAGCTGTTTTTT,TRBD1,TRBV7-3,TRBJ2-2,few
CASSQEDAAGEPEQYF,TGTGCCAGCAGCCAAGAAGATGCAGCGGGAGAACCCGAGCAGTACTTC,TRBD2,TRBV3-1,TRBJ2-7,many
CSARVVTGGSMETQYF,TGCAGTGCTAGAGTTGTTACAGGGGGCTCGATGGAGACCCAGTACTTC,TRBD1,TRBV20-1,TRBJ2-5,few
CASSYTGLAGGRGGGELFF,TGTGCCAGCAGTTACACAGGACTAGCGGGAGGAAGAGGCGGCGGGGAGCTGTTTTTT,TRBD2,TRBV6-5,TRBJ2-2,.
CARGPGLPGGWHGELFF,TGTGCCAGGGGCCCCGGACTACCGGGAGGTTGGCACGGGGAGCTGTTTTTT,.,TRBV5-2,TRBJ2-2,.
CSARAGQGNLETQYF,TGCAGTGCTAGAGCAGGACAGGGTAATTTAGAGACCCAGTACTTC,TRBD1,TRBV20-1,TRBJ2-5,.
CASSDVNSPGPGELFF,TGTGCCAGCAGTGATGTAAACTCCCCGGGGCCCGGGGAGCTGTTTTTT,.,TRBV2,TRBJ2-2,.
CSVDDRANYGYTF,TGCAGCGTTGATGACAGGGCGAACTATGGCTACACCTTC,TRBD1,TRBV29-1,TRBJ1-2,.
CASSPERFRTSGLDEQYF,TGTGCCAGCAGCCCCGAGAGGTTCAGGACTAGTGGTTTGGACGAGCAGTACTTC,TRBD2,TRBV9,TRBJ2-7,.